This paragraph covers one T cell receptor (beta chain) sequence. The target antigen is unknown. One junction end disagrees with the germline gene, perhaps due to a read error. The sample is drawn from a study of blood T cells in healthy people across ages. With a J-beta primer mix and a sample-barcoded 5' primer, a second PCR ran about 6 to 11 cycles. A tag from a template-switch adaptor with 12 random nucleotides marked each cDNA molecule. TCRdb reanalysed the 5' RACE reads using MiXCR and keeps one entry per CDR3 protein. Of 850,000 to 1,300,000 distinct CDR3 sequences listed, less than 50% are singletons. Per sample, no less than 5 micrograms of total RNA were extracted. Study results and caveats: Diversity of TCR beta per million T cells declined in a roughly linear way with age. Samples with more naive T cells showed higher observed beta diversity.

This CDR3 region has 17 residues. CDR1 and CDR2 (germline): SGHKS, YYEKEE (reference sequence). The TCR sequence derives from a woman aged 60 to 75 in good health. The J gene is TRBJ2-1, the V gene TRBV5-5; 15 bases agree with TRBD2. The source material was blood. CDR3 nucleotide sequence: TGTGCCAGCGGCTTGTCCTCGGGACTAGCGGGAGGCAATGAGCAGTTCTTC. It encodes CASGLSSGLAGGNEQFF.